What follows are 31 T cell receptor beta chains derived from one specimen sequenced in a study of tumor and adjacent non-tumor tissue in lung cancer. This sample's RNA came from whole unsorted tissue. The normal lung tissue was taken more than 3 cm from the tumor edge. A modified ARM-PCR protocol with three rounds of nested PCR amplified TCRbeta. TCRdb re-analysed the multiplex PCR reads in MiXCR, keeping a single row per CDR3 protein. The sample shows over 80,000 distinct CDR3 sequences, roughly three quarters of them seen only once. The sequenced material came from distant non-tumor lung tissue. These TCRs come from a woman aged 50 to 60 with non-small cell lung cancer.

CDR3 region: CASTVGDSPFKNTIYF. The CDR3 DNA reads TGTGCCAGCACTGTCGGAGACAGCCCCTTCAAAAACACCATATATTTT. This sequence joins TRBV6-1 and TRBJ1-3, with TRBD1 as a possible D gene (5 bases). Trimming shortened V by 7 bases and J by 6 bases, and 22 bases separated the two germline ends. The CDR3 covers 16 residues. Germline V gene data show CDR1 as MNHNS and CDR2 as SASEGT.

This clonotype was observed once. It may be a read error: a sequence one base away is much more abundant. The CDR3 coding sequence is TGTGCCTGCATTATAGCAGAATTCCGTAGTAGCAATCAGCCCCAGCATTTT. Amino acid sequence: CACIIAEFRSSNQPQHF. The V gene is TRBV28, the J gene TRBJ1-5; D gene unclear. The CDR3 is 17 amino acids. The germline V gene encodes CDR1 MDHEN and CDR2 SYDVKM. Trimming removed 11 bases from V and 0 bases from J, with 23 bases in between.

Comments on this clonotype: Being one base from a much bigger clone, this may be a read error. This chain links TRBV20-1 with TRBJ2-5; tentative D call: TRBD2 (5 bases). V was cut by 1 base and J by 1 base, with 16 bases left in between. CDR3 length: 16 amino acids. CDR1 and CDR2 from the germline V gene are DFQATT and SNEGSKA (reference sequence). In DNA form, the CDR3 reads TGCAGTGCTAGAGCGGCGGTATCGGGAACCCAAGAGACCCAGTACTTC. Translation: CSARAAVSGTQETQYF.

Comments on this clonotype: Compared with germline, one end of the junction differs, possibly owing to a read error. The V and J genes are TRBV2 and TRBJ2-5, with D uncertain. Looked up from germline, CDR1 is SNHLY and CDR2 is FYNNEI. The CDR3 sequence is 14 residues long. CDR3 in DNA: TGCGCCACCAGTGGCCGGCGCCTTCAAGAGACCCAGTACTTC. Its protein is CATSGRRLQETQYF. The variable domain in full, with the rest retrieved from reference TRBV2 and TRBJ2-5, is EPEVTQTPSHQVTQMGQEVILRCVPISNHLYFYWYRQILGQKVEFLVSFYNNEISEKSEIFDDQFSVERPDGSNFTLKIRSTKLEDSAMYFCATSGRRLQETQYFGPGTRLLVL.

About this clonotype itself: This could be a read error, since a much larger clone is one nucleotide away. The CDR3 DNA reads as TGTGCCAGCAGCCTGGGACTACGGGGCTGGACCCAGTGCTTC. Encoded protein: CASSLGLRGWTQCF. The chain links TRBV12-3 or TRBV12-4 to TRBJ2-5; 7 bases align to TRBD2. The CDR3 has 14 amino acids.

The chain combines TRBV11-2 with TRBJ2-7; 8 nucleotides align to TRBD2. Germline CDR1 is SGHAT and CDR2 is FQNNGV. The junction had 19 bases not matched to a gene; V was cut back by 5 bases and J by 7 bases. This CDR3 spans 17 amino acids. This CDR3 reads CASSPRTNGRALWEQYF. The CDR3, as DNA: TGTGCCAGCAGCCCCCGGACAAACGGGAGGGCACTGTGGGAGCAGTACTTC.

The chain combines TRBV11-2 with TRBJ1-3; no firm D call. Germline V gene lookup returns CDR1 SGHAT and CDR2 FQNNGV. The CDR3 contains 15 residues. The CDR3 protein is CDGSASMNSGNTIYF. The CDR3 nucleotides read TGTGACGGCAGCGCAAGTATGAACTCTGGAAACACCATATATTTT.

The gene calls are TRBV6-6 and TRBJ2-5; 8 nucleotides match TRBD2. Trimming at V came to 6 bases and at J to 4 bases, leaving 4 bases not matched to a gene. From germline, CDR1 is MNHNY and CDR2 SVGAGI (reference sequence). This CDR3 has 13 residues. The CDR3 spells CASRPLAGETQYF. In DNA, the CDR3 is TGTGCCAGCAGACCCCTAGCGGGAGAGACCCAGTACTTC.

Comment on this clonotype: One junction end disagrees with the germline gene, perhaps due to a read error. The chain employs TRBV29-1 and TRBJ1-1, with D unresolved. The V gene's germline CDR1 is SQVTM and CDR2 ANQGSEA. CDR3 length: 10 amino acids. The CDR3 DNA is TGCAGCGTGGGGAACACTGAAACTTTCTTT. It codes for CSVGNTETFF.

Comment on this clonotype: As the CDR3 is not closed by the conserved phenylalanine or tryptophan, this likely results from a read error. The chain has TRBV6-1 and TRBJ1-5; tentative D call: TRBD1 (5 bases). The CDR3 has 14 amino acids. Germline loops: CDR1 MNHNS, CDR2 SASEGT. The germline V and J ends were trimmed by 6 bases and 9 bases, with 18 bases remaining between them. The CDR3, as DNA: TGTGCCAGCAGCCCAACAGGACCCGGTTGGCCCCAGCATTCT. As protein: CASSPTGPGWPQHS.

The chain combines TRBV20-1 with TRBJ1-4; D not certain. V was trimmed by 2 bases and J by 16 bases, leaving 32 bases between them. Germline V CDR1 and CDR2: DFQATT, SNEGSKA (reference sequence). The CDR3 spans 17 residues. Here the CDR3 DNA reads TGCAGTGCTAGAAAGGCCAGGACTAGCAGCGTTAATGAAAAATCGTTTTTT. Protein: CSARKARTSSVNEKSFF.

The chain carries TRBV12-3 or TRBV12-4 and TRBJ2-7; no clear D. V was trimmed by 3 bases and J by 3 bases, leaving 9 bases between them. This CDR3 region has 13 residues. CDR3 loop: CASSLKQIYEQYF. CDR3 DNA sequence: TGTGCCAGCAGTTTGAAACAGATCTACGAGCAGTACTTC.

Concerning this clonotype: At one end, the junction sequence differs from germline, possibly due to a read error. V gene TRBV4-1 combines with J gene TRBJ2-1; TRBD2 matches at 8 bases. The CDR3 spans 19 residues. Germline CDR1 MGHRA, CDR2 YSYEKL. The CDR3 spells CASSHPGLTGGPLNNERFF. As DNA, the CDR3 is TGCGCCAGCAGCCACCCGGGACTAACGGGAGGGCCACTCAACAATGAGCGGTTCTTC.

Comment on this clonotype: Mismatch with germline at one junction end may stem from a read error. The chain combines TRBV7-9 with TRBJ2-3; D gene uncertain. CDR1 and CDR2 (germline): SEHNR, FQNEAQ (reference sequence). There are 15 residues in the CDR3. This CDR3 is CASSLGGVSRDTQYF. DNA for the CDR3: TGTGCTAGCAGCTTAGGCGGAGTGAGCAGAGATACGCAGTATTTT.

This clonotype has a single count. No conserved phenylalanine or tryptophan ends this CDR3, so it is likely a read error. The J gene is TRBJ2-4, the V gene TRBV20-1, with TRBD2 as a possible D gene (6 bases). The CDR3 length is 16 residues. CDR1 DFQATT and CDR2 SNEGSKA come from the germline V gene (reference sequence). Written as DNA, the CDR3 is TGCAGTGCTAGCAGGGACTCCGCAGAAGCCAGAAACATTCAGTACTCC. It specifies CSASRDSAEARNIQYS.

This clonotype has more than one count but fewer than ten. No conserved phenylalanine or tryptophan is present at the end of the CDR3, so a read error is the likely explanation. The genes are TRBV29-1 and TRBJ1-1; a possible D gene is TRBD1 (5 bases). The CDR3 spans 14 residues. Looked up from germline, CDR1 is SQVTM and CDR2 is ANQGSEA. The CDR3 nucleotides are TGCAGCGCCGCCGCAGGGTACCCGAACACTGGAGCTTTCTAT. Amino acid sequence: CSAAAGYPNTGAFY.

This clonotype was seen just once. At one of its ends the junction is not consistent with the germline gene, which may arise from a read error. The rearrangement joins TRBV29-1 to TRBJ2-7, with a tentative D call TRBD2 (7 bases). The germline V gene encodes CDR1 SQVTM and CDR2 ANQGSEA. The CDR3 has 14 amino acids. In DNA, the CDR3 is TGCAGCGTTGGAGGGAGGGGGAGCTCCTATGAGCAGTACTTC. Translated: CSVGGRGSSYEQYF.

The sample holds one count of this clonotype. One end of the junction is discordant with germline, which a read error may explain. This chain joins TRBV29-1 and TRBJ1-1, with unresolved D. The CDR3 contains 10 residues. Germline assignment: CDR1 SQVTM and CDR2 ANQGSEA. The CDR3 loop reads CGVVNTEAFF. The CDR3 nucleotides are TGCGGCGTCGTGAACACTGAAGCTTTCTTC.

The J gene is TRBJ1-4, the V gene TRBV12-3 or TRBV12-4; perhaps TRBD1 as D (6 bases). This CDR3 comprises 15 residues. Trimming pared 10 bases from V and 0 bases from J, leaving 15 bases between. The chain's CDR3 is CANKEGDATNEKLFF. The CDR3 DNA reads as TGTGCCAACAAAGAGGGGGACGCAACTAATGAAAAACTGTTTTTT.

A remark on this clonotype: A read error may produce the germline difference seen at one junction end. The chain links TRBV4-1 to TRBJ2-1, with D perhaps TRBD2 (5 bases). This CDR3 has 14 residues. Germline CDR1 is MGHRA and CDR2 is YSYEKL. The CDR3 loop is CASSPTKVVDEHFF. In DNA form, the CDR3 reads TGCGCCAGTAGCCCGACTAAGGTTGTTGATGAGCATTTCTTC.

This clonotype was counted a single time. Mismatch with germline at one junction end may stem from a read error. The chain recombines TRBV6-2 or TRBV6-3 with TRBJ2-3; 7 bases match TRBD2. The CDR3 extends over 16 amino acids. Germline V gives CDR1 MNHEY, CDR2 SVGEGT. CDR3 amino acids: CASLALGGRVTDKQYF. The CDR3 DNA is TGTGCCAGCTTGGCCTTAGGAGGGAGGGTCACAGATAAGCAGTACTTT.

This clonotype has ten or more counts. The V and J genes are TRBV20-1 and TRBJ2-1, with 12 bases aligning to TRBD1. Germline CDR1 DFQATT, CDR2 SNEGSKA (reference sequence). This CDR3 contains 15 residues. V shed 3 bases, J shed 7 bases, and the junction held 7 bases outside the gene matches. The CDR3 here is CSARAGTGGRNEQFF. CDR3 coding DNA: TGCAGTGCTAGGGCCGGGACAGGGGGCCGGAATGAGCAGTTCTTC.

With respect to this clonotype: At one end, the junction sequence differs from germline, possibly due to a read error. The chain couples TRBV29-1 to TRBJ2-1; D remains ambiguous. This CDR3 is 17 amino acids long. Germline values: CDR1 SQVTM, CDR2 ANQGSEA. The DNA for the CDR3 is TGCAGCATTGAAGATCTAGGCGGCTGGTGCTCCTACAATGAACAGTTCTTC. It encodes CSIEDLGGWCSYNEQFF.

With regard to this clonotype: A read error may account for a junction end that differs from germline. The V call is TRBV6-5, the J call TRBJ2-2; the D gene is possibly TRBD2 (6 bases). Germline CDR1 MNHEY, CDR2 SVGAGI. The CDR3 sequence is 13 residues long. Here the CDR3 reads CASSRERGGELLF. The CDR3 bases are TGTGCTAGCAGTCGGGAGAGGGGCGGGGAGCTGTTGTTT.

The rearrangement uses TRBV28 and TRBJ2-7; 9 bases are a match to TRBD1. J lost 10 bases, V lost 4 bases, and 23 bases had no gene match. Per the germline V gene, CDR1 is MDHEN and CDR2 is SYDVKM. This CDR3 spans 18 amino acids. Here the CDR3 DNA reads TGTGCCAGCAGTTGGTCCTTCGGGACAGGGTGGTCGTCCTATGATCAGTACTTC. Translated: CASSWSFGTGWSSYDQYF. Full variable domain (rest looked up from reference TRBV28 and TRBJ2-7): DVKVTQSSRYLVKRTGEKVFLECVQDMDHENMFWYRQDPGLGLRLIYFSYDVKMKEKGDIPEGYSVSREKKERFSLILESASTNQTSMYLCASSWSFGTGWSSYDQYFGPGTRLTVT.

As for this clonotype: This CDR3 is missing its conserved last phenylalanine or tryptophan, likely due to a read error. The rearrangement joins TRBV5-6 to TRBJ2-7; the D gene is possibly TRBD1 (6 bases). Germline CDR1 is SGHDT and CDR2 is YYEEEE. Trimming left V 4 bases short and J 2 bases short, with 13 bases between. This CDR3 has 14 amino acids. In DNA, the CDR3 is TGTGCCAGCAGCCTGTCAGGGGCGACCTACGAGCAGTACCTC. Protein: CASSLSGATYEQYL.

This clonotype was detected ten times or more. V and J are TRBV7-9 and TRBJ2-7, with D unresolved. CDR3 length equals 14 residues. Trimming left V 3 bases short and J 6 bases short, with 15 bases between. The germline V gene encodes CDR1 SEHNR and CDR2 FQNEAQ (reference sequence). The CDR3: CASSLTGLPSEQYF. The DNA for the CDR3 is TGTGCCAGCAGCTTGACCGGCTTGCCCAGCGAGCAGTACTTC.

Comments on this clonotype: The germline gene is not matched at one end of the junction; a read error may be the cause. The rearrangement joins TRBV4-2 to TRBJ2-7; either TRBD1 or TRBD2 may fit D (5 bases each). Germline values: CDR1 LGHNA, CDR2 YNFKEQ. The length of the CDR3 is 14 residues. The CDR3 spells CASNQDRGRSEQYF. The CDR3 nucleotides are TGTGCCAGCAACCAAGATCGGGGACGGAGCGAGCAGTACTTC.

Details on this clonotype: Here the CDR3 omits its conserved ending phenylalanine or tryptophan, so a read error is the likely source. V is TRBV29-1 and J is TRBJ1-3; the D gene is possibly TRBD1 (6 bases). Trimming removed 6 bases from V and 11 bases from J, with 23 bases in between. The V gene's germline CDR1 is SQVTM and CDR2 ANQGSEA. The CDR3 has 14 residues. This chain's CDR3 is CSVTGGGERKPIYL. The CDR3 nucleotides are TGCAGCGTCACCGGGGGGGGCGAACGGAAACCCATATATTTA.

The chain recombines TRBV12-3 or TRBV12-4 with TRBJ2-1, with D perhaps assigned TRBD1 or TRBD2 (5 bases each). The V and J ends lost 8 bases and 13 bases respectively, with 27 bases between them. The CDR3 consists of 15 residues. CDR3 in amino acids: CASGSPGRGSKEQFF. For the CDR3, the DNA is TGTGCCAGCGGTTCCCCGGGACGGGGATCTAAAGAACAGTTCTTC.

DNA for the CDR3: TGTGCCAGCAGTTGTGGGCTTAGCGGAAACACAGATACGCAGTATTTT. Its translation is CASSCGLSGNTDTQYF. This rearrangement joins TRBV6-2 or TRBV6-3 to TRBJ2-3; tentative D call: TRBD2 (6 bases). CDR1 MNHEY and CDR2 SVGEGT come from the germline V gene. The CDR3 consists of 16 residues. V was clipped by 4 bases and J by 2 bases, with 16 bases between them.